What follows are 10 T cell receptor beta chains derived from one specimen sequenced in a study of beta chain features in type 1 diabetes. Every bit of the isolated RNA underwent reverse transcription, so sequencing read expressed TCRB transcripts. TCRdb keeps only in-frame clones here, not all; method: immunoSEQ multiplex PCR. This repertoire shows about 360,000 clones, around an eighth found once; its top ten account for around 0.015%. The sample taken for sequencing was naive CD4+ T cells from blood. These receptors were collected from a man between 18 and 35 years old in good health.

The table lists this clone with a few counts. The chain combines TRBV4-3 with TRBJ2-1; TRBD2 agrees at 12 bases. Germline CDR1 and CDR2: LGHNA and YSLEER. Losses at the gene ends were 1 base for V and 12 bases for J; bases not matched to a gene: 13. CDR3 length: 17 residues. The CDR3 loop reads CASSQAGGTSGPQAQFF. The CDR3 DNA is TGCGCCAGCAGCCAAGCAGGGGGGACTAGCGGGCCCCAGGCGCAGTTCTTC.

This clone was counted only a few times. The CDR3 coding sequence is TGTGCCAGCAGCTTTTCGATGGGGGGCGAGCAGTACTTC. Protein product: CASSFSMGGEQYF. This sequence joins TRBV9 and TRBJ2-7, with a possible D match to TRBD2 (6 bases). The V gene's germline CDR1 is SGDLS and CDR2 YYNGEE. The CDR3 sequence is 13 residues long. Between the trimmed V and J ends, which lost 4 bases and 6 bases, there was a span of 14 bases.

The V call is TRBV19, the J call TRBJ2-1; the match to TRBD2 covers 12 bases. Germline CDR1 and CDR2: LNHDA and SQIVND (reference sequence). This CDR3 spans 13 amino acids. Trimming removed 8 bases from V and 10 bases from J; junction bases left unmatched: 6. CDR3 sequence reads: CASSSGRAGEQFF. In nucleotides, the CDR3 is TGTGCCAGTTCTAGCGGGAGGGCTGGGGAGCAGTTCTTC.

This chain uses TRBV28 with TRBJ2-7, with D possibly being TRBD2 (5 bases). V lost 8 bases to trimming and J lost 10 bases, with 24 bases between them. The length of the CDR3 is 14 residues. Germline loops: CDR1 MDHEN, CDR2 SYDVKM. The CDR3 loop reads CASETSGTGLRQYF. Here the CDR3 DNA reads TGTGCCAGCGAAACCAGCGGTACTGGGCTCCGTCAGTACTTC.

The J gene is TRBJ2-5, the V gene TRBV11-2; D unresolved. The CDR3 loop spans 17 amino acids. Germline assignment: CDR1 SGHAT and CDR2 FQNNGV. The ends were cut back, 5 bases at V and 2 bases at J, with 21 bases in the middle. CDR3 sequence: CASSPLTIAVLQETQYF. The CDR3, as DNA: TGTGCCAGCAGCCCCTTAACTATCGCGGTGCTTCAAGAGACCCAGTACTTC.

The chain recombines TRBV29-1 with TRBJ1-1, with 8 bases that match TRBD1. V trimming: 7 bases; J trimming: 1 base; junction bases outside the gene matches: 5. Germline CDR1 and CDR2: SQVTM and ANQGSEA. CDR3 length: 13 residues. CDR3 sequence: CSARGQGNTEAFF. The CDR3 DNA reads TGCAGCGCCAGAGGACAGGGGAACACTGAAGCTTTCTTT.

V and J are TRBV19 and TRBJ2-4; the D gene is possibly TRBD1 (6 bases). This CDR3 contains 16 residues. V was pared by 2 bases and J by 0 bases, with 11 bases between. In germline, CDR1 is LNHDA, CDR2 SQIVND (reference sequence). The CDR3 reads CASSISGAAAKNIQYF. The CDR3, as DNA: TGTGCCAGTAGTATATCAGGGGCCGCAGCCAAAAACATTCAGTACTTC.

This clone was found a few times. The chain has TRBV30 and TRBJ2-3, with a possible D match to TRBD2 (5 bases). CDR3 length equals 13 residues. Germline V lookup: CDR1 GTSNPN, CDR2 SVGIG (reference sequence). V was shortened by 2 bases and J by 4 bases, with 10 bases between the two germline ends. CDR3 DNA sequence: TGTGCCTGGAGTAGCGGTGGGGCAGATACGCAGTATTTT. This codes for CAWSSGGADTQYF.

J is TRBJ1-2 and V is TRBV2; D gene uncertain. Germline V gene data show CDR1 as SNHLY and CDR2 as FYNNEI. V lost 4 bases to trimming and J lost 0 bases, with 6 bases between them. The CDR3 runs 13 residues. CDR3 region: CASSVLTNYGYTF. The CDR3 region has the DNA TGTGCCAGCAGTGTACTGACTAACTATGGCTACACCTTC.

This chain uses TRBV19 with TRBJ2-7; no clear D. Looked up from germline, CDR1 is LNHDA and CDR2 is SQIVND (reference sequence). Trimming removed 5 bases at V and 4 bases at J, with 12 bases between. The CDR3 has 13 residues. The DNA of the CDR3 is TGTGCCAGTAGTGGGTTGAGGCGGTACGAGCAGTACTTC. It is translated as CASSGLRRYEQYF.